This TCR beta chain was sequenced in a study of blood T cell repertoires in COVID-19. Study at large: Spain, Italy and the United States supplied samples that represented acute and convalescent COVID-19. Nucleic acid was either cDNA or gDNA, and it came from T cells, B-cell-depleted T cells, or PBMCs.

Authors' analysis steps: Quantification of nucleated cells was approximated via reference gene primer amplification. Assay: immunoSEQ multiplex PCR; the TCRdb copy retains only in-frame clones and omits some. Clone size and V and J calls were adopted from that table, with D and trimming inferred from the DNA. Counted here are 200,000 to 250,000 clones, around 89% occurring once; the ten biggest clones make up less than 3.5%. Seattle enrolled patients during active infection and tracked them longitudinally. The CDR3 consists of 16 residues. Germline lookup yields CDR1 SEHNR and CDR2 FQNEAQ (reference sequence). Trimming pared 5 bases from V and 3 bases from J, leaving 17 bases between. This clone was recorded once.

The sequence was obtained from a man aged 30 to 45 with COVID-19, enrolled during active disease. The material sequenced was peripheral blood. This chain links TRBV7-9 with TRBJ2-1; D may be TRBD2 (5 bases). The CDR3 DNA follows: TGTGCCAGCAGCCGAGGGTCGCGAGACTACTACAATGAGCAGTTCTTC. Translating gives CASSRGSRDYYNEQFF.